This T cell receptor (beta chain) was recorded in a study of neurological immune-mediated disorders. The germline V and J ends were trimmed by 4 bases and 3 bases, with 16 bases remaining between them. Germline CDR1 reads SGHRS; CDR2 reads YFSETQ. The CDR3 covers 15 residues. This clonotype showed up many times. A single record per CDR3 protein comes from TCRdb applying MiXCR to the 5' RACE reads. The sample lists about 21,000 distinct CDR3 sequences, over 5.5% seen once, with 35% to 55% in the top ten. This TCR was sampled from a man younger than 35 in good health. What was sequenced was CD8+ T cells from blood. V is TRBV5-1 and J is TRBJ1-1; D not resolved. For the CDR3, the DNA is TGCGCCAGCAGCCTGGAGGACGGATCCCACACTGAAGCTTTCTTT. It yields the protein CASSLEDGSHTEAFF. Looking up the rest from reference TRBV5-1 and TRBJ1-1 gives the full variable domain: KAGVTQTPRYLIKTRGQQVTLSCSPISGHRSVSWYQQTPGQGLQFLFEYFSETQRNKGNFPGRFSGRQFSNSRSEMNVSTLELGDSALYLCASSLEDGSHTEAFFGQGTRLTVV.